The next 3 T cell receptor beta chains were all read from a single sample in a study of shared clonotypes between healthy human individuals. Data came from immunoSEQ multiplex PCR; TCRdb stores just in-frame clones and leaves some out. The sample holds more than 90,000 clones, under 80% seen once. The sequencing sample was made of memory CD8+ T cells sorted from blood. The subset denotes: CD45RO+ cells pooled with CCR7-negative TemRA cells. The receptor set was obtained from a man in his thirties or forties in good health.

This chain joins TRBV29-1 and TRBJ2-7; TRBD1 is a possible D gene (6 bases). The CDR3 has 13 residues. The germline V gene has CDR1 SQVTM and CDR2 ANQGSEA. V was cut by 7 bases and J by 6 bases, with 19 bases left in between. The CDR3 bases are TGCAGCGCCGGACAGCTGGGAAGGGGCGAGCAGTACTTC. The encoded protein is CSAGQLGRGEQYF.

This chain's CDR3 is CASSLLGGHEQYF. The CDR3 DNA follows: TGTGCCAGCAGCTTACTCGGGGGTCACGAGCAGTACTTC. The V gene is TRBV11-2, the J gene TRBJ2-7; tentatively, D is TRBD2 (6 bases). The V gene's germline CDR1 is SGHAT and CDR2 FQNNGV. The ends were cut back, 2 bases at V and 5 bases at J, with 10 bases in the middle. CDR3 length: 13 amino acids.

V is TRBV6-4 and J is TRBJ2-2, with a weak D call TRBD1 (5 bases). V lost 4 bases and J lost 7, with 10 bases in between. The CDR3 runs to 13 residues. CDR1 and CDR2 from the germline V gene are MRHNA and SNTAGT. The CDR3 here is CASSVQGHGELFF. CDR3 in DNA: TGTGCCAGCAGTGTTCAGGGCCACGGGGAGCTGTTTTTT.